Reported below is one T cell receptor beta chain. Its antigen is unknown. The data derive from a study of radiotherapy plus CTLA-4 blockade in lung cancer. About the research overall: Objective responses were observed in around 17% of patients, and disease control was achieved by roughly 29%. Findings of the study overall: Among reported predictors of response, early blood T cell clone dynamics with interferon-beta performed best. Blood saw expansion of tumor-derived TCR clones after radiotherapy plus ipilimumab.

Generated by immunoSEQ multiplex PCR, the TCRdb table keeps only in-frame clones and is missing some. The sample shows approximately 99,000 clones, around 88% of them seen only once. Patients in the study, people with chemo-refractory metastatic non-small-cell lung cancer, received focal radiation plus ipilimumab CTLA-4 blockade. CDR3 length: 13 amino acids. The V segment lost 6 bases and the J segment 4 bases; nucleotides outside the gene matches: 4. CDR1 and CDR2 (germline): SGHTA, FQGNSA. The TCR comes from a human donor with non-small cell lung cancer that progressed on radiotherapy plus ipilimumab. The sample in question was peripheral blood, obtained from a patient treated with radiotherapy plus ipilimumab. This chain links TRBV7-2 with TRBJ1-1; TRBD1 agrees at 8 bases. Written as DNA, the CDR3 is TGTGCCAGCAGACTTACAGGGGGCACTGAAGCTTTCTTT. As protein: CASRLTGGTEAFF.